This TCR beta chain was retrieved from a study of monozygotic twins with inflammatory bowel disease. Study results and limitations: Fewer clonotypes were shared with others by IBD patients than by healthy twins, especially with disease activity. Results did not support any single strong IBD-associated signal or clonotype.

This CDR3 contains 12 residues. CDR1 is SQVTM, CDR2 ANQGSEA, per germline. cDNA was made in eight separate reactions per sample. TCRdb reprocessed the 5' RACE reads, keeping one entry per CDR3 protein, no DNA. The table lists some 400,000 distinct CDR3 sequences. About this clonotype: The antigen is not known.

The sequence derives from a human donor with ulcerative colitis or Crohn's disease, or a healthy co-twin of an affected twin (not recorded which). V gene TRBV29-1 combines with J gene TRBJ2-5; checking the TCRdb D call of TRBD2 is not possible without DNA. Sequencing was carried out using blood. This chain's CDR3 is CSGEVGPGVQYF.